A single sample gave rise to the 6 T cell receptor beta chains below, sequenced in a study of T cells in Graves' hyperthyroidism and ophthalmopathy. The source material, RNA transcripts, was used to amplify TCR beta CDR3 regions. HTBI primers were used for first-round RT-PCR of the TCR CDR3. TCRdb ran MiXCR on the multiplex PCR reads and lists one entry per CDR3 protein. The repertoire has hundreds of thousands of distinct CDR3 sequences, 15% to 20% of them found once; the top ten carry over 3.5%. The source material was blood. The source of these receptors is a woman aged 30 to 39 with Graves' hyperthyroidism.

There are a few counts of this clonotype. Here the CDR3 DNA reads TGCGCCAGCAGTGAAGGAAGCGGGATATACAATGAGCAGTTCTTC. Residues: CASSEGSGIYNEQFF. This rearrangement joins TRBV10-1 to TRBJ2-1; the match to TRBD2 covers 7 bases. The CDR3 has 15 residues. Germline V lookup: CDR1 WNHNN, CDR2 SYGVQD (reference sequence). V shed 3 bases, J shed 4 bases, and the junction held 6 bases outside the gene matches.

This chain links TRBV6-5 with TRBJ1-2; 11 bases match TRBD1. From germline, CDR1 is MNHEY and CDR2 SVGAGI. The ends lost 0 bases at V and 8 bases at J; junction bases unmatched: 2. The CDR3 runs 14 residues. Written as DNA, the CDR3 is TGTGCCAGCAGTTACTCTCGGACAGGGGGCGGCTACACCTTC. It translates to CASSYSRTGGGYTF.

Ten or more counts support this clonotype. This chain joins TRBV6-1 and TRBJ2-1, with D tentatively TRBD1 (6 bases). There are 16 residues in the CDR3. The germline V and J ends were trimmed by 5 bases and 12 bases, with 26 bases remaining between them. CDR1 and CDR2 (germline): MNHNS, SASEGT. CDR3 region: CASSNRGRGVQGGQFF. The DNA of the CDR3 is TGTGCCAGCAGTAACCGTGGCAGGGGTGTACAGGGCGGGCAGTTCTTC.

This clonotype was detected ten times or more. The chain carries TRBV7-2 and TRBJ1-1; weak D call: TRBD1 (5 bases). The V end was cut by 8 bases, the J end by 4 bases, with 17 bases between. The CDR3 is made up of 14 amino acids. In germline, CDR1 is SGHTA, CDR2 FQGNSA. CDR3 nucleotides: TGTGCCAGCGGAGGCAGGGTGAGCGTCACTGAAGCTTTCTTT. Amino acid sequence: CASGGRVSVTEAFF.

This clonotype appeared a single time. The CDR3 region has the DNA TGTGCCAGCAGGGCGAGGGGGGGCACAGATACGCAGTATTTT. This sequence encodes CASRARGGTDTQYF. This sequence joins TRBV2 and TRBJ2-3; TRBD1 or TRBD2 may be the D gene (6 bases each). Trimming shortened V by 6 bases and J by 1 base, and 11 bases separated the two germline ends. Germline V lookup: CDR1 SNHLY, CDR2 FYNNEI. This CDR3 has 14 amino acids. The variable domain in full, completed from reference TRBV2 and TRBJ2-3, reads EPEVTQTPSHQVTQMGQEVILRCVPISNHLYFYWYRQILGQKVEFLVSFYNNEISEKSEIFDDQFSVERPDGSNFTLKIRSTKLEDSAMYFCASRARGGTDTQYFGPGTRLTVL.

This clonotype was detected a few times. The chain couples TRBV28 to TRBJ2-7; D perhaps matches TRBD1 (5 bases). CDR3 size: 16 residues. Germline CDR1 and CDR2: MDHEN and SYDVKM. The V end was cut by 6 bases, the J end by 2 bases, with 20 bases between. This chain's CDR3 is CASSLPVTDKAYEQYF. In DNA form, the CDR3 reads TGTGCCAGCAGCCTCCCGGTCACGGACAAGGCCTACGAGCAGTACTTC.